Below, 29 T cell receptor beta chains from the same sample are listed, as sequenced in a study of identical twins. TCRdb reprocessed the 5' RACE reads with MiXCR, giving one entry per CDR3 protein. Counted here are 500,000 to 700,000 distinct CDR3 sequences, roughly 6.6% occurring once; the ten biggest clones make up roughly 1.5%. A further study also used this sample, focusing on yellow fever vaccine responses in identical twins.

Sequencing was done on a sample of PBMCs. Every receptor here comes from a woman between 18 and 29 years old in good health.

V gene TRBV5-5 combines with J gene TRBJ1-4, with D maybe TRBD1 (6 bases). The CDR3 is 15 amino acids. Per germline, CDR1 SGHKS and CDR2 YYEKEE (reference sequence). The ends were cut back, 6 bases at V and 6 bases at J, with 18 bases in the middle. The CDR3 loop is CASTKRGNGDEKLFF. The CDR3 DNA reads TGTGCCAGCACCAAGAGGGGGAACGGGGATGAAAAACTGTTTTTT.

This clonotype appeared a few times. The chain carries TRBV18 and TRBJ1-6, with D hard to call. V was cut by 5 bases and J by 5 bases, with 4 bases left in between. Germline CDR1 reads KGHSH; CDR2 reads LQKENI. The length of the CDR3 is 12 residues. CDR3 protein: CASSGNNSPLHF. The CDR3 DNA sequence: TGTGCCAGCTCAGGAAATAATTCACCCCTCCACTTT. Full variable domain (remainder filled in from reference TRBV18 and TRBJ1-6): NAGVMQNPRHLVRRRGQEARLRCSPMKGHSHVYWYRQLPEEGLKFMVYLQKENIIDESGMPKERFSAEFPKEGPSILRIQQVVRGDSAAYFCASSGNNSPLHFGNGTRLTVT.

The chain carries TRBV12-3 or TRBV12-4 and TRBJ1-4; TRBD1 might be the D (6 bases). This CDR3 is 14 amino acids long. Trimming shortened V by 5 bases and J by 8 bases, and 15 bases separated the two germline ends. CDR3 sequence (DNA): TGTGCCAGCAGTAACAGGGAACGTGGCGAAAAACTGTTTTTT. Amino acids: CASSNRERGEKLFF.

This clonotype was recorded many times. The chain carries TRBV10-3 and TRBJ1-2, with D maybe TRBD1 (5 bases). CDR1 and CDR2 (germline): ENHRY, SYGVKD. The CDR3 has 11 amino acids. V lost 7 bases and J 4 bases, leaving 7 bases between the germline ends. DNA for the CDR3: TGTGCCATCAAGACAGCCTATGGCTACACCTTC. Translating gives CAIKTAYGYTF.

This clonotype was detected only a few times. J is TRBJ2-7 and V is TRBV12-3 or TRBV12-4; either TRBD1 or TRBD2 may supply D (5 bases each). The V and J ends lost 3 bases and 6 bases respectively, with 12 bases between them. The CDR3 covers 13 residues. CDR3 loop: CASSFLRGVEQYF. The CDR3 DNA reads as TGTGCCAGCAGTTTTTTACGAGGGGTCGAGCAGTACTTC.

This sequence joins TRBV11-1 and TRBJ2-1, with a tentative D call TRBD1 (6 bases). Germline CDR1 SGHAT, CDR2 FQDESV (reference sequence). The CDR3 sequence is 14 residues long. V was pared by 5 bases and J by 8 bases, with 16 bases between. The CDR3 DNA follows: TGTGCCAGCAGCGAGGGGGTGGCCCTTGATGAGCAGTTCTTC. As protein: CASSEGVALDEQFF.

This clonotype was counted a few times. The chain carries TRBV3-1 and TRBJ2-1, with a possible D match to TRBD2 (5 bases). The CDR3 consists of 15 residues. With 0 bases removed from V and 4 bases from J, the gap between germline ends came to 10 bases. CDR1 and CDR2 from the germline V gene are LGHDT and YNNKEL (reference sequence). CDR3 region: CASSQDYRGYNEQFF. CDR3 coding DNA: TGTGCCAGCAGCCAAGACTACCGGGGATACAATGAGCAGTTCTTC.

The table lists this clonotype with many counts. This chain links TRBV15 with TRBJ1-2; weak D call: TRBD1 (6 bases). Trimming pared 6 bases from V and 6 bases from J, leaving 17 bases between. This CDR3 has 14 residues. CDR1 is LNHNV, CDR2 YYDKDF, per germline (reference sequence). DNA of the CDR3: TGTGCCACCAGGGCAGGGGTGGGCCTACATGGCTACACCTTC. It specifies CATRAGVGLHGYTF.

This clonotype was seen ten or more times. The chain joins TRBV29-1 to TRBJ2-2, with TRBD2 matching over 8 bases. Trimming took 3 bases from V and 7 from J; bases not matched to a gene: 7. CDR3 length: 14 amino acids. CDR1 and CDR2 (germline): SQVTM, ANQGSEA. The CDR3 coding sequence is TGCAGCGTTGACAAGGGACTAGGAAACGGGGAGCTGTTTTTT. Translating gives CSVDKGLGNGELFF.

This clonotype was counted ten times or more. This chain uses TRBV12-3 or TRBV12-4 with TRBJ1-1; the D is unclear. Trimming cost V 3 bases and J 4 bases, with 6 bases left between them. CDR3 length: 12 residues. The CDR3 spells CASSFSVTEAFF. The CDR3 region has the DNA TGTGCCAGCAGTTTCTCGGTCACTGAAGCTTTCTTT.

This chain uses TRBV6-1 with TRBJ1-1; TRBD1 matches at 7 bases. Germline assignment: CDR1 MNHNS and CDR2 SASEGT. The CDR3 is made up of 14 amino acids. The V segment lost 5 bases and the J segment 5 bases; nucleotides outside the gene matches: 8. The CDR3 region is CASSTYRGETEAFF. CDR3 bases: TGTGCCAGCAGTACCTACAGGGGAGAAACTGAAGCTTTCTTT.

This chain joins TRBV24-1 and TRBJ2-1, with TRBD2 matching over 12 bases. The CDR3 has 16 amino acids. With 5 bases clipped from V and 10 bases from J, the junction kept 11 bases outside the gene matches. From germline, CDR1 is KGHDR and CDR2 SFDVKD. For the CDR3, the DNA is TGTGCCACCAGTGCCCGGACTAGCGGGAAGCTAAAGGAGCAGTTCTTC. It specifies CATSARTSGKLKEQFF.

This clonotype was observed a few times. V is TRBV18 and J is TRBJ2-2; TRBD2 matches at 10 bases. V was pared by 3 bases and J by 4 bases, with 5 bases of the junction left unmatched. This CDR3 has 16 amino acids. Germline CDR1 is KGHSH and CDR2 is LQKENI. CDR3: CASSPTSGPPTGELFF. The CDR3 bases are TGTGCCAGCTCACCGACTAGCGGGCCGCCCACCGGGGAGCTGTTTTTT.

The chain employs TRBV2 and TRBJ1-2, with unresolved D. CDR1 is SNHLY and CDR2 is FYNNEI in the germline V gene. V was clipped by 2 bases and J by 4 bases, with 5 bases between them. The CDR3 sequence is 12 residues long. The CDR3 reads CASSEQLYGYTF. CDR3 nucleotides: TGTGCCAGCAGTGAACAACTCTATGGCTACACCTTC.

This clonotype was counted ten times or more. The V and J genes are TRBV5-1 and TRBJ2-7; tentative D call: TRBD2 (6 bases). CDR3 length: 15 residues. Germline CDR1 SGHRS, CDR2 YFSETQ. The ends were cut back, 3 bases at V and 4 bases at J, with 17 bases in the middle. The CDR3 sequence is CASSWTGLKPYEQYV. The CDR3 nucleotides are TGCGCCAGCAGCTGGACCGGACTAAAACCGTACGAGCAGTACGTC.

This clonotype was seen a handful of times. This chain uses TRBV15 with TRBJ1-5, with a tentative D call TRBD1 (5 bases). The CDR3 covers 15 residues. V gave up 7 bases and J gave up 3 bases, with 16 bases separating them. Germline lookup yields CDR1 LNHNV and CDR2 YYDKDF (reference sequence). Written as DNA, the CDR3 is TGTGCCACCACCCCTTCGGGGACTACCAATCAGCCCCAGCATTTT. Translated: CATTPSGTTNQPQHF.

The rearrangement links TRBV11-3 to TRBJ2-7; D possibly corresponds to TRBD2 (5 bases). The V gene's germline CDR1 is SGHNT and CDR2 YENEEA. V lost 5 bases and J 7 bases, leaving 18 bases between the germline ends. The CDR3 runs 14 residues. CDR3 DNA: TGTGCCAGCAGCCCCCGGGTCGCCCCGGGGGAGCAGTACTTC. Its translation is CASSPRVAPGEQYF.

This clonotype occurred many times. The chain combines TRBV20-1 with TRBJ1-1, with D hard to call. CDR1 is DFQATT, CDR2 SNEGSKA, per germline (reference sequence). Trimming removed 6 bases from V and 2 bases from J, with 7 bases in between. The CDR3 is 11 amino acids. The CDR3 DNA reads TGCAGTGCACCAACAAACACTGAAGCTTTCTTT. As protein: CSAPTNTEAFF.

Only a few counts were recorded for this clonotype. The V gene is TRBV20-1, the J gene TRBJ2-3; 9 nucleotides agree with TRBD2. There are 16 residues in the CDR3. The germline gives CDR1 DFQATT, CDR2 SNEGSKA (reference sequence). J was trimmed by 6 bases and V by 0 bases; bases with no gene match: 10. The CDR3 nucleotides are TGCAGTGCTAGAGATCCTAATAGCGGGGGAGGGGATACGCAGTATTTT. Translated, it gives CSARDPNSGGGDTQYF.

This clonotype was counted ten times or more. V gene TRBV21-1 combines with J gene TRBJ2-3; the table's D call of TRBD2 was not tested on the DNA. TRBV21-1 is a known pseudogene. The CDR3 is 17 residues long. CDR3 DNA sequence: TGTGCCAGCAGTAGCCCCGGGACTAGCGGATCCACAGATACGCAGTATTTT. It translates to CASSSPGTSGSTDTQYF.

In this sample, this clonotype turned up a few times. CDR3 DNA: TGCAGTGCTATGGCAGAAGGCTACACCTTC. It codes for CSAMAEGYTF. The chain couples TRBV20-1 to TRBJ1-2, with no clear D. Germline CDR1 and CDR2: DFQATT and SNEGSKA (reference sequence). V was cut by 4 bases and J by 8 bases, with 8 bases left in between. This CDR3 region has 10 residues.

This clonotype came up many times. The chain combines TRBV7-2 with TRBJ2-2, with 7 positions matching TRBD2. The CDR3 is 17 residues long. Trimming at V came to 1 base and at J to 1 base, leaving 6 bases not matched to a gene. Germline V gene lookup returns CDR1 SGHTA and CDR2 FQGNSA. This CDR3 is CASSLGRLAVNTGELFF. In DNA form, the CDR3 reads TGTGCCAGCAGCTTAGGCAGGCTAGCGGTGAACACCGGGGAGCTGTTTTTT.

This clonotype has only a few counts. The rearrangement uses TRBV3-1 and TRBJ1-4; D not resolved. The V end lost 0 bases, the J end lost 5 bases, and 13 bases lay between the germline ends. There are 16 residues in the CDR3. Germline loops: CDR1 LGHDT, CDR2 YNNKEL (reference sequence). The CDR3: CASSQDPAAVNEKLFF. Here the CDR3 DNA reads TGTGCCAGCAGCCAAGATCCGGCAGCCGTGAATGAAAAACTGTTTTTT.

This chain joins TRBV20-1 and TRBJ1-2; TRBD1 matches at 7 bases. Trimming at V came to 2 bases and at J to 8 bases, leaving 11 bases not matched to a gene. The CDR3 runs 14 residues. In germline, CDR1 is DFQATT, CDR2 SNEGSKA (reference sequence). As DNA, the CDR3 is TGCAGTGCTAGACCCGAGAAGGGGGCGCGGGGCTACACCTTC. This codes for CSARPEKGARGYTF.

This clonotype was observed a single time. The CDR3 loop reads CASSPHHLTSGNYEQYF. The CDR3 nucleotides read TGTGCCAGCAGCCCTCATCATCTGACTAGCGGGAACTACGAGCAGTACTTC. The rearrangement joins TRBV11-1 to TRBJ2-7; the match to TRBD2 covers 11 bases. The germline gives CDR1 SGHAT, CDR2 FQDESV (reference sequence). The V and J ends lost 5 bases and 3 bases, in that order; junction bases with no gene match: 12. The CDR3 totals 17 residues.

This clonotype was recorded a few times. This sequence joins TRBV19 and TRBJ1-5; 7 bases match TRBD1. J was trimmed by 0 bases and V by 3 bases; bases with no gene match: 2. The CDR3 contains 15 residues. Germline loops: CDR1 LNHDA, CDR2 SQIVND (reference sequence). As DNA, the CDR3 is TGTGCCAGTAGTATCGGACAGGCTAGCAATCAGCCCCAGCATTTT. Translation: CASSIGQASNQPQHF.

In this sample, this clonotype turned up many times. This chain connects TRBV15 to TRBJ2-1; 9 nucleotides line up with TRBD2. CDR3 length: 14 amino acids. CDR1 and CDR2 (germline): LNHNV, YYDKDF (reference sequence). The V segment lost 8 bases and the J segment 4 bases; nucleotides outside the gene matches: 6. For the CDR3, the DNA is TGTGCCACCCGCGACACTAGCGGGTACAATGAGCAGTTCTTC. Translated: CATRDTSGYNEQFF. The whole variable domain, remainder taken from reference TRBV15 and TRBJ2-1, is DAMVIQNPRYQVTQFGKPVTLSCSQTLNHNVMYWYQQKSSQAPKLLFHYYDKDFNNEADTPDNFQSRRPNTSFCFLDIRSPGLGDTAMYLCATRDTSGYNEQFFGPGTRLTVL.

V and J are TRBV12-3 or TRBV12-4 and TRBJ1-5; TRBD1 matches 7 bases. The CDR3 is 15 residues long. The junction had 3 bases not matched to a gene; V was cut back by 0 bases and J by 4 bases. The chain's CDR3 is CASSLAGGTNQPQHF. The CDR3 DNA reads TGTGCCAGCAGTTTAGCAGGGGGCACAAATCAGCCCCAGCATTTT.

V and J are TRBV25-1 and TRBJ2-5; 13 positions agree with TRBD2. The V segment lost 1 base and the J segment 5 bases; nucleotides outside the gene matches: 7. CDR1 and CDR2 from the germline V gene are MGHDK and SYGVNS. The CDR3 is made up of 17 amino acids. Here the CDR3 reads CASSELLAGGPRETQYF. CDR3 nucleotides: TGTGCCAGCAGTGAATTACTAGCGGGGGGGCCACGGGAGACCCAGTACTTC.